This TCR beta chain is from a study of Graves' ophthalmopathy and Graves' hyperthyroidism. Hyperthyroidism in these 18- to 65-year-old patients was newly diagnosed, lasting under 2 months. The diagnosis was founded upon clinical symptoms, serum thyroxine, TRAb, thyroid ultrasound and orbital computed tomography. The germline gives CDR1 MNHNS, CDR2 SASEGT. With 6 bases clipped from V and 3 bases from J, the junction kept 9 bases outside the gene matches. The CDR3 runs 15 residues. CDR3 regions of TCR beta were amplified from RNA transcripts. An opening RT-PCR round employed HTBI primers and preceded a second-round multiplex PCR. TCRdb itself ran the multiplex PCR reads through MiXCR, one entry per CDR3 protein. Among about 620,000 distinct CDR3 sequences listed, approximately 21% were seen once.

The clonotype was recovered from a woman younger than 30 with stable Graves' hyperthyroidism. Some clones in this sample may be carry-over from other donors' samples. The sample taken for sequencing was peripheral blood. The chain employs TRBV6-1 and TRBJ2-7; 9 bases agree with TRBD1. This CDR3 is CASRPTGGSDYEQYF. CDR3 sequence (DNA): TGTGCCAGCAGGCCCACAGGGGGCTCCGACTACGAGCAGTACTTC.